Described below is a single T cell receptor beta chain sequence and its context. Antigen: not known. Data came from immunoSEQ multiplex PCR; TCRdb stores just in-frame clones and leaves some out. Of about 6,600 clones listed, about 77% are singletons. The CDR3 totals 15 residues. Germline loops: CDR1 SGHNT, CDR2 YYREEE (reference sequence). The ends were cut back, 4 bases at V and 0 bases at J, with 12 bases in the middle. These data come from a study of immune cell composition in non-small cell lung cancer. The wider study: Tumours were mainly lung adenocarcinoma or squamous cell carcinoma. General study results and limits: It was not proven that tumour-reactive clones equal dominant tumour-associated clones.

The TCR was taken from a human donor with non-small cell lung cancer. The source material was lung tumor tissue. The J gene is TRBJ2-3, the V gene TRBV5-4; D possibly corresponds to TRBD1 (6 bases). The CDR3, as DNA: TGTGCCAGCAGCAGGGACACTACTAGCACAGATACGCAGTATTTT. The encoded protein is CASSRDTTSTDTQYF.